These 6 T cell receptor beta chains originate from one sample sequenced in a study of T cell responses to AZD1222 COVID-19 vaccine. The assay was immunoSEQ multiplex PCR, and TCRdb's table has in-frame clones only and misses some. The sample includes about 140,000 clones, about nine tenths of them seen just once. Sequencing used peripheral blood, obtained on day 0 of AZD1222 vaccination. Every receptor here comes from an adult in good health.

The chain's CDR3 is CASSWDSNYGYTF. CDR3 in DNA: TGTGCCAGCAGCTGGGACAGTAACTATGGCTACACCTTC. The V and J genes are TRBV6-5 and TRBJ1-2; TRBD1 matches at 7 bases. Germline assignment: CDR1 MNHEY and CDR2 SVGAGI. This CDR3 contains 13 residues. V lost 6 bases and J lost 1; bases outside the gene matches: 2.

The chain uses TRBV12-5 and TRBJ1-1; D possibly corresponds to TRBD1 (5 bases). In germline, CDR1 is LGHNT, CDR2 FRNRAP. The CDR3 spans 13 residues. V lost 4 bases and J 3 bases, leaving 9 bases between the germline ends. The CDR3 DNA reads TGTGCTAGTGGTTCATGGGGGTACACTGAAGCTTTCTTT. Translated, it gives CASGSWGYTEAFF.

The CDR3 sequence is CASSRGLAGEVGPYEQYF. For the CDR3, the DNA is TGCGCCAGCAGCCGGGGACTAGCGGGAGAAGTGGGGCCCTACGAGCAGTACTTC. The chain is built from TRBV5-1 and TRBJ2-7; 14 nucleotides match TRBD2. From germline, CDR1 is SGHRS and CDR2 YFSETQ. J was trimmed by 2 bases and V by 4 bases; bases with no gene match: 11. The CDR3 runs 18 residues.

The rearrangement links TRBV7-8 to TRBJ2-4; 9 bases are shared with TRBD1. V lost 2 bases to trimming and J lost 7 bases; unmatched junction nucleotides: 9. Germline V lookup: CDR1 SGHVS, CDR2 FQNEAQ. CDR3 length equals 16 residues. CDR3 region: CASSLPLGQGMNIQYF. The CDR3 DNA sequence: TGTGCCAGCAGCTTACCTCTCGGACAGGGGATGAACATTCAGTACTTC.

This clone showed up just a few times. The rearrangement joins TRBV5-4 to TRBJ1-1; D unresolved. The V and J ends lost 2 bases and 4 bases respectively, with 6 bases between them. Germline V lookup: CDR1 SGHNT, CDR2 YYREEE (reference sequence). CDR3 length: 12 residues. For the CDR3, the DNA is TGTGCCAGCAGCTTTGAAGGCACTGAAGCTTTCTTT. Amino acid sequence: CASSFEGTEAFF.

The chain combines TRBV2 with TRBJ1-5; D unresolved. The length of the CDR3 is 14 residues. The germline V and J ends were trimmed by 7 bases and 3 bases, with 13 bases remaining between them. Germline V CDR1 and CDR2: SNHLY, FYNNEI. The CDR3: CASTLGFSNQPQHF. In DNA, the CDR3 is TGTGCCAGCACACTTGGGTTCTCCAATCAGCCCCAGCATTTT.